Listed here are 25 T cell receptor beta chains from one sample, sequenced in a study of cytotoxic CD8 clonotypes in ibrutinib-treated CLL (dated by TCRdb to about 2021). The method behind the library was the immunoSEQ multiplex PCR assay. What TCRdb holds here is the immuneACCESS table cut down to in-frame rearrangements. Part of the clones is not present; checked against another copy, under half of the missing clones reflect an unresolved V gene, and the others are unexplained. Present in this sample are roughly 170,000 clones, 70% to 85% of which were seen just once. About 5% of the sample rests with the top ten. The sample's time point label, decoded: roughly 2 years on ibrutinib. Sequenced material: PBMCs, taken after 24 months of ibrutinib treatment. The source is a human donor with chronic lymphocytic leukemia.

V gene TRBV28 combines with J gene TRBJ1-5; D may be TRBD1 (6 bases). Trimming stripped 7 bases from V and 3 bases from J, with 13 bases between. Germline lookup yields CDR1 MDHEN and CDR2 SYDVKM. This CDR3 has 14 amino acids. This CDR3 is CASKGGYNNQPQHF. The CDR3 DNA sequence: TGTGCCAGCAAGGGGGGTTACAACAATCAGCCCCAGCATTTT.

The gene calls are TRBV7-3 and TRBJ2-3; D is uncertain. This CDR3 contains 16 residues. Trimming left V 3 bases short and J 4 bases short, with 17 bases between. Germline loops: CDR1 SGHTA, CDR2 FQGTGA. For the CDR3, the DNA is TGTGCCAGCAGCTTCACGACTCGGCCGGCCCCAGATACGCAGTATTTT. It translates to CASSFTTRPAPDTQYF.

In nucleotides, the CDR3 is TGTGCCAGCAGAAGACAGGGGGCGATCAATCAGCCCCAGCATTTT. This codes for CASRRQGAINQPQHF. The J gene is TRBJ1-5, the V gene TRBV6-6; TRBD1 agrees at 10 bases. From germline, CDR1 is MNHNY and CDR2 SVGAGI (reference sequence). This CDR3 comprises 15 residues. After removal of 6 bases from V and 3 bases from J, the junction contained 5 bases not matched to a gene.

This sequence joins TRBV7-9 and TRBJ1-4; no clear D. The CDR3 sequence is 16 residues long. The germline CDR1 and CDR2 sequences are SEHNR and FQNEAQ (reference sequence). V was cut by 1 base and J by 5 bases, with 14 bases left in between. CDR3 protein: CASSLVVTRVNEKLFF. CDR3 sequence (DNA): TGTGCCAGCAGCTTAGTAGTGACAAGGGTAAATGAAAAACTGTTTTTT. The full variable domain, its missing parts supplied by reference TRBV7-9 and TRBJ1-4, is DTGVSQNPRHKITKRGQNVTFRCDPISEHNRLYWYRQTLGQGPEFLTYFQNEAQLEKSRLLSDRFSAERPKGSFSTLEIQRTEQGDSAMYLCASSLVVTRVNEKLFFGSGTQLSVL.

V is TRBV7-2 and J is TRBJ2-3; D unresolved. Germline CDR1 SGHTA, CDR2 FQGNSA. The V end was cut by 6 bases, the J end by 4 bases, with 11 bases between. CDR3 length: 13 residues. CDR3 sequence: CASSLLRADTQYF. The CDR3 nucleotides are TGTGCCAGCAGTCTACTTAGGGCAGATACGCAGTATTTT.

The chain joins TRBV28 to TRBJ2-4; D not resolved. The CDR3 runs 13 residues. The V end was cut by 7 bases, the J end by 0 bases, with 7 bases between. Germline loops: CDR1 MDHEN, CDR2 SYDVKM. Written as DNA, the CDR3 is TGTGCCAGCATGGATCTAGCCAAAAACATTCAGTACTTC. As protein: CASMDLAKNIQYF.

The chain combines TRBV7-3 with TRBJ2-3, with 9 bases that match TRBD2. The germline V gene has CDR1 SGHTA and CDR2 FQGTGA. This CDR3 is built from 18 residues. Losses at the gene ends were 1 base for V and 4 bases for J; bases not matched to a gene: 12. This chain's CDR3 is CASSLKIKLAGYADTQYF. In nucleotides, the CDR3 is TGTGCCAGCAGCTTAAAAATTAAGCTAGCGGGATATGCAGATACGCAGTATTTT.

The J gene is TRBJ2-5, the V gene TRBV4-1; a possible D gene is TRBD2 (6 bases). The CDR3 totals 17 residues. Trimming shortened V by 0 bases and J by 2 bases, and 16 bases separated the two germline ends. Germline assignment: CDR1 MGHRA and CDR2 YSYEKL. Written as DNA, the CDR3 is TGCGCCAGCAGCCAAGATGTATTAGCGGTTGGGCAAGAGACCCAGTACTTC. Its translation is CASSQDVLAVGQETQYF.

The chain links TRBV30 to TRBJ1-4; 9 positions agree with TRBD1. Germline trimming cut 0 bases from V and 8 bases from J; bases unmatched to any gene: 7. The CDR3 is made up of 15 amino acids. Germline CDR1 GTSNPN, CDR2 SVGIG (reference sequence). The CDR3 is CAWSVLTGGWEKLFF. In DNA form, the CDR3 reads TGTGCCTGGAGTGTCCTAACAGGGGGCTGGGAAAAACTGTTTTTT.

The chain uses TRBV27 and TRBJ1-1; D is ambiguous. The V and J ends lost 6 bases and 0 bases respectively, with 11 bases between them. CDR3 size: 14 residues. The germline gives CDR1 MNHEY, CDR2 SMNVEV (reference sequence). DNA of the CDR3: TGTGCCAGCAGATTCCGGCAGCTGAACACTGAAGCTTTCTTT. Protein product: CASRFRQLNTEAFF.

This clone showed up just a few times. The CDR3 coding sequence is TGTGCCTGGAGTGCCTCCCGGGGCTACGAGCAGTACTTC. It codes for CAWSASRGYEQYF. This chain joins TRBV30 and TRBJ2-7; D might be TRBD2 (5 bases). Trimming stripped 1 base from V and 3 bases from J, with 10 bases between. This CDR3 contains 13 residues. CDR1 is GTSNPN, CDR2 SVGIG, per germline (reference sequence).

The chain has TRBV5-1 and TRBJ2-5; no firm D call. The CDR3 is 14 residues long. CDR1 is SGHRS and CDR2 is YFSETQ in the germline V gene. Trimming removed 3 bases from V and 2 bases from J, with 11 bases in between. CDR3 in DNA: TGCGCCAGCAGCTACAACGCGGAACAAGAGACCCAGTACTTC. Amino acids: CASSYNAEQETQYF.

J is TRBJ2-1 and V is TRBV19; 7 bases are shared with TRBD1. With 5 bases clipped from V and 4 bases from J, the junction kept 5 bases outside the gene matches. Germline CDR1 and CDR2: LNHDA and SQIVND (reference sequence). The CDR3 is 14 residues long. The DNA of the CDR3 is TGTGCCAGTAGTCGGGGACAGCAGTACAATGAGCAGTTCTTC. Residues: CASSRGQQYNEQFF.

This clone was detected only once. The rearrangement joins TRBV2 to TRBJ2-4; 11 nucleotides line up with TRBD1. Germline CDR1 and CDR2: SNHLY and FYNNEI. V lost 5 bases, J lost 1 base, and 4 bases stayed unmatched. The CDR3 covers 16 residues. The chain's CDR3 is CASSRTGGFAKNIQYF. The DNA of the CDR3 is TGTGCCAGCAGTCGGACAGGGGGCTTTGCCAAAAACATTCAGTACTTC. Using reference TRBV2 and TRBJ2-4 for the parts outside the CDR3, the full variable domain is EPEVTQTPSHQVTQMGQEVILRCVPISNHLYFYWYRQILGQKVEFLVSFYNNEISEKSEIFDDQFSVERPDGSNFTLKIRSTKLEDSAMYFCASSRTGGFAKNIQYFGAGTRLSVL.

CDR3 coding DNA: TGCGCCAGCAGCGCACGGACTAGCGGGTCAGATACGCAGTATTTT. Residues: CASSARTSGSDTQYF. The J gene is TRBJ2-3, the V gene TRBV5-1; 11 nucleotides match TRBD2. The CDR3 has 15 amino acids. The germline gives CDR1 SGHRS, CDR2 YFSETQ. With 4 bases clipped from V and 4 bases from J, the junction kept 5 bases outside the gene matches.

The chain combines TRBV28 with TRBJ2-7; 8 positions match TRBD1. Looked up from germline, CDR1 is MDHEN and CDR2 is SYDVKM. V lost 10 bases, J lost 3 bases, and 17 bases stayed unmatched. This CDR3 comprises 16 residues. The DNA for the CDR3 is TGTGCCACCCTGACAGCCGGGACAGGAGTACGCTACGAGCAGTACTTC. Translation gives CATLTAGTGVRYEQYF.

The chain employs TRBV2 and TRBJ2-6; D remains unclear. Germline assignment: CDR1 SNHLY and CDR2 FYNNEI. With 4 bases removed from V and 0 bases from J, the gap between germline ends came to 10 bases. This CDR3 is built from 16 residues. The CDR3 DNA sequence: TGTGCCAGCAGTGTCGGACGCCTCTCTGGGGCCAACGTCCTGACTTTC. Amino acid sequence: CASSVGRLSGANVLTF. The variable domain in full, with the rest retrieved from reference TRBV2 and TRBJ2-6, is EPEVTQTPSHQVTQMGQEVILRCVPISNHLYFYWYRQILGQKVEFLVSFYNNEISEKSEIFDDQFSVERPDGSNFTLKIRSTKLEDSAMYFCASSVGRLSGANVLTFGAGSRLTVL.

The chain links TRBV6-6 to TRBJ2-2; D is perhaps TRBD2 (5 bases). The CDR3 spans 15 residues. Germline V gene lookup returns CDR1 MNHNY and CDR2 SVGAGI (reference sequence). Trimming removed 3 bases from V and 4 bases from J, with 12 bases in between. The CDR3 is CASSYSRESTGELFF. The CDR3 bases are TGTGCCAGCAGTTATTCTAGGGAGTCCACCGGGGAGCTGTTTTTT.

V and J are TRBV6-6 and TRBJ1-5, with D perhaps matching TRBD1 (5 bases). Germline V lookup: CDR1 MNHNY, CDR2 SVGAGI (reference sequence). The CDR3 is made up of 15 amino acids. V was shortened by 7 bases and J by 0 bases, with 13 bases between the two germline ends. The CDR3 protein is CASNRDQGSNQPQHF. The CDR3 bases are TGTGCCAGCAATCGGGACCAGGGTAGCAATCAGCCCCAGCATTTT.

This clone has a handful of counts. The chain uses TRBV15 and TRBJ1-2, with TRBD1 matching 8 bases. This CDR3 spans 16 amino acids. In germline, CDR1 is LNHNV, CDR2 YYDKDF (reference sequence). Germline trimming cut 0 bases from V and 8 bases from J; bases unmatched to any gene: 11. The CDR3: CATSRDPTGVMGGYTF. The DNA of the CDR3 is TGTGCCACCAGCAGAGATCCGACAGGGGTGATGGGCGGCTACACCTTC.

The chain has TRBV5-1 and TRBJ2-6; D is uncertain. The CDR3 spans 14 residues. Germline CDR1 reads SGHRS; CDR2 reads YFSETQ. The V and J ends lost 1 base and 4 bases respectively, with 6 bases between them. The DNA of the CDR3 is TGCGCCAGCAGCTTGAGGGCAGGGGCCAACGTCCTGACTTTC. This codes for CASSLRAGANVLTF.

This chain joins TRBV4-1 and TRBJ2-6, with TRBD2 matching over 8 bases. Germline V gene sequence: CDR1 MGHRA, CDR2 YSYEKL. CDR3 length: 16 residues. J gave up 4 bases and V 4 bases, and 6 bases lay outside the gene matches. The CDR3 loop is CASSPAGGGGANVLTF. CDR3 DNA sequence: TGCGCCAGCAGCCCCGCGGGGGGTGGCGGGGCCAACGTCCTGACTTTC.

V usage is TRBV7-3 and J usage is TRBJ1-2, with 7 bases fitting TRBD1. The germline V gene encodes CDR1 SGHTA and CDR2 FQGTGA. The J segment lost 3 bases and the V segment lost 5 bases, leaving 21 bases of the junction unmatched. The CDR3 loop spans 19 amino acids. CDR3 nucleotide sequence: TGTGCCAGCAGCACCCGACAGGGACAACGAGATACCGCGGACTATGGCTACACCTTC. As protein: CASSTRQGQRDTADYGYTF.

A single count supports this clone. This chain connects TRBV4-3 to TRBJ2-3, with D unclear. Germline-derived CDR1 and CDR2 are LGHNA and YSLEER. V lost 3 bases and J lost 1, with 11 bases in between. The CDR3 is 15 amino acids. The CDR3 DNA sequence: TGCGCCAGCAGCCAGAAGACTGGCCGCACAGATACGCAGTATTTT. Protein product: CASSQKTGRTDTQYF.

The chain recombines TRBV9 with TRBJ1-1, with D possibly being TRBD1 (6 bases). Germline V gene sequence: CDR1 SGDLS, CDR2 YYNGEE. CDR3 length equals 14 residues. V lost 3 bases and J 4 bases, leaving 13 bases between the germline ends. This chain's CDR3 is CASSALTGSTEAFF. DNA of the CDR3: TGTGCCAGCAGCGCCCTTACAGGGAGCACTGAAGCTTTCTTT.